The clone carrying this TCR beta chain was seen only a few times. Its antigen is not identified. Per the germline V gene, CDR1 is SNHLY and CDR2 is FYNNEI. CDR3 size: 18 residues. V shed 1 base, J shed 0 bases, and the junction held 11 bases outside the gene matches. Using its own MiXCR run on the RT-PCR reads, TCRdb lists one record per CDR3 protein. This sample has about 190,000 distinct CDR3 sequences, with approximately 15% found just once. The data belong to a study of response to subunit inactivated influenza vaccine. The study, taken as a whole, reports: Each seasonal influenza vaccination, the authors suggested, recruits few new T cells.

This clonotype was obtained from a man over 45 who received an inactivated influenza vaccine. V is TRBV2 and J is TRBJ2-7, with TRBD2 matching over 8 bases. This specimen consisted of CD8+ T cells sorted from PBMCs, obtained around 5 days after vaccination. CDR3 loop: CASSEVGASGWVSYEQYF. CDR3 sequence (DNA): TGTGCCAGCAGTGAAGTTGGGGCTAGCGGGTGGGTCTCCTACGAGCAGTACTTC.